This T cell receptor (beta chain) was profiled in a study of control samples from healthy donors and cancer patients. Here immunoSEQ multiplex PCR was the method, and the copy in TCRdb shows in-frame clones only, minus some. The table has 98,000 or so clones, 82% seen once. CDR1 and CDR2 from the germline V gene are SEHNR and FQNEAQ (reference sequence). Trimming removed 0 bases from V and 3 bases from J, with 11 bases in between. This CDR3 has 16 residues. The TCR sequence derives from a man aged 55 to 69 in good health. The J gene is TRBJ1-4, the V gene TRBV7-9; D not certain. Sequences were obtained from blood. The CDR3 sequence: CASSLAQMGSNEKLFF. In DNA, the CDR3 is TGTGCCAGCAGCTTAGCGCAGATGGGGTCTAATGAAAAACTGTTTTTT.